This T cell receptor (beta chain) was observed in a study of Graves' ophthalmopathy and Graves' hyperthyroidism. Overall study findings and caveats: Most thyroid-expanded clonotypes exceeding 0.001 frequency were also found in blood.

The authors enrolled newly diagnosed hyperthyroidism patients aged 18 to 65 with under 2 months' duration. Out of around 10 ml of fresh peripheral blood, PBMCs were obtained. Notes on this clonotype: Its antigen is as yet unknown.

The authors amplified TCR beta CDR3 regions, and they did so from RNA transcripts for repertoire sequencing. HTBI primers were used in a first-round RT-PCR, which preceded a second-round multiplex PCR. MiXCR, applied by TCRdb to the multiplex PCR reads, yields one record per CDR3 protein. This table has roughly 610,000 distinct CDR3 sequences, about 20% appearing once. V lost 3 bases, J lost 4 bases, and 12 bases lay in between. This CDR3 spans 14 amino acids. This clonotype was sampled from a young woman with stable Graves' hyperthyroidism. Some clones in this sample may be carry-over from other donors' samples. Source material: peripheral blood. The chain recombines TRBV12-3 or TRBV12-4 with TRBJ2-5, with unresolved D. CDR3 in DNA: TGTGCCAGCAGTTTTATGGCAGGATCAGAGACCCAGTACTTC. Protein sequence: CASSFMAGSETQYF.